This T cell receptor (beta chain) was documented in a study of cytomegalovirus exposure and HLA in healthy donors. Produced via immunoSEQ multiplex PCR; TCRdb's table is partial and in-frame only. The sample lists tens of thousands of clones, 85% to 95% seen once, with more than 0.6% in the top ten. There are 15 residues in the CDR3. The germline V and J ends were trimmed by 1 base and 1 base, with 13 bases remaining between them. Germline-derived CDR1 and CDR2 are GTSNPN and SVGIG (reference sequence). This clonotype originated in a woman in her late teens or twenties in good health and CMV-seronegative. The source material was PBMCs. The V call is TRBV30, the J call TRBJ1-1; a possible D gene is TRBD1 (5 bases). In DNA form, the CDR3 reads TGTGCCTGGAGTGGCGGGTTGGGGGGGAACACTGAAGCTTTCTTT. Encoded protein: CAWSGGLGGNTEAFF.